The clone carrying this T cell receptor beta chain was seen at least ten times. The antigen remains undetermined. Every sampled donor was Caucasian and healthy. The CDR3 runs 15 residues. V was cut by 2 bases and J by 0 bases, with 7 bases left in between. CDR1 and CDR2 (germline): MNHEY, SVGAGI. Each CDR3 protein gets one entry after TCRdb re-called the 5' RACE reads with MiXCR. The sample yields about 260,000 distinct CDR3 sequences, approximately 7% seen once. The data are from a study of identical twins. Study-wide points: Insertions ran lower in abundant cord blood beta clonotypes, though not in memory repertoires.

These same records also appear under a second study, on yellow fever vaccine responses in identical twins.

V usage is TRBV6-5 and J usage is TRBJ2-2; no clear D. Sequenced sample: memory (CD45RO+) T cells sorted from blood. The sequence was collected from a woman under 30 in good health. The CDR3 protein is CASSYRQANTGELFF. Written as DNA, the CDR3 is TGTGCCAGCAGTTACAGGCAGGCGAACACCGGGGAGCTGTTTTTT.